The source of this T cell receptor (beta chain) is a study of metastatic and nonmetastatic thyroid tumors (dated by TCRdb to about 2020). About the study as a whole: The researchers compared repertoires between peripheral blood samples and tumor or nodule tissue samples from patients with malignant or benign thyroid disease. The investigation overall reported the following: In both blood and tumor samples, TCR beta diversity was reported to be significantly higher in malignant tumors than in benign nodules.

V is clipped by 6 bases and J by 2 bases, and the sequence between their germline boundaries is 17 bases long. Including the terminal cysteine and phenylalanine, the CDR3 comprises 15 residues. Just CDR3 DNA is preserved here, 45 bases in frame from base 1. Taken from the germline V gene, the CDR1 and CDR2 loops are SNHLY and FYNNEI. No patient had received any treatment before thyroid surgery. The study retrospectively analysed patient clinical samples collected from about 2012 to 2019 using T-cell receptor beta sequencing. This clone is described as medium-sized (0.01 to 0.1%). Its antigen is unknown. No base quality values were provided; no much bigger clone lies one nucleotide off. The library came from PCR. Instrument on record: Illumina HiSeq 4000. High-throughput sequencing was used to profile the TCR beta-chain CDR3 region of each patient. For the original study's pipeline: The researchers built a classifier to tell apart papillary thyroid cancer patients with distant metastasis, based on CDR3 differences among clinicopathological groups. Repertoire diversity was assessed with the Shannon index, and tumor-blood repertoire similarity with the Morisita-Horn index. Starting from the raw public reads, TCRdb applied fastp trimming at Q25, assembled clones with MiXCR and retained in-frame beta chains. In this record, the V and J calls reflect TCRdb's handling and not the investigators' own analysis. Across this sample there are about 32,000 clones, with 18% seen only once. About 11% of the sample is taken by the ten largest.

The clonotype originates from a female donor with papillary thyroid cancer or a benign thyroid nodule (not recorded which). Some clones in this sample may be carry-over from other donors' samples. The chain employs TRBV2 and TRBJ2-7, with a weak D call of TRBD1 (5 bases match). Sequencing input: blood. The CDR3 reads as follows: CASRLGAPSTYEQYF. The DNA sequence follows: TGTGCCAGCAGGCTAGGGGCGCCCTCTACCTACGAGCAGTACTTC.